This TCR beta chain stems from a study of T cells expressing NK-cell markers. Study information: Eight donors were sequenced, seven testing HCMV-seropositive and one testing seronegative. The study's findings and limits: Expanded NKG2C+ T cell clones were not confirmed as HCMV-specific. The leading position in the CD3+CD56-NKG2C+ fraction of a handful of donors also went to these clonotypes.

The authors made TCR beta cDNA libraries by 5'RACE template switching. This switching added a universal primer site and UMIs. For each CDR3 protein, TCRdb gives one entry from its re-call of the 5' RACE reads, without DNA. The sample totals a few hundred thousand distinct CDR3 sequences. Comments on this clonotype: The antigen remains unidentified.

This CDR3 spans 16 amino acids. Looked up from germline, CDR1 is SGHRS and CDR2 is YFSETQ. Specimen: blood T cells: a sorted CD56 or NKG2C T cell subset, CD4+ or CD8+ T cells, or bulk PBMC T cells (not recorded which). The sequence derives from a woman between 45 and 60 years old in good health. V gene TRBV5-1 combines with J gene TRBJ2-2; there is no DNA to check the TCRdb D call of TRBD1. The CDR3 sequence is CATTSGQGRFAGELFF.